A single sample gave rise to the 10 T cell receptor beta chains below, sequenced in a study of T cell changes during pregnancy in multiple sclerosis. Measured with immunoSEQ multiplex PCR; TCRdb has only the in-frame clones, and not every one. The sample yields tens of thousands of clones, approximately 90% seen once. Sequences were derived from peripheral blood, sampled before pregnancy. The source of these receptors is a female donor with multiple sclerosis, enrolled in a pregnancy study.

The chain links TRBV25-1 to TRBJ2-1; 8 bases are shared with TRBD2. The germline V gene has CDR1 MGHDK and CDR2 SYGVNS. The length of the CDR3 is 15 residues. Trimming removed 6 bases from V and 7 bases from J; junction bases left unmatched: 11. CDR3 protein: CASSDTSGTQNEQFF. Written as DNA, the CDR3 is TGTGCCAGCAGCGATACTAGCGGCACGCAAAATGAGCAGTTCTTC.

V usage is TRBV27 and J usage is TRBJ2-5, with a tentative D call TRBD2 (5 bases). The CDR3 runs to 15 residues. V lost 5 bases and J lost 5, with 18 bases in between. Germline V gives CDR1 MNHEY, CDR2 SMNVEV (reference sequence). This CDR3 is CASSRPPGMRETQYF. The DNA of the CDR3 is TGTGCCAGCAGTCGACCCCCGGGGATGCGGGAGACCCAGTACTTC.

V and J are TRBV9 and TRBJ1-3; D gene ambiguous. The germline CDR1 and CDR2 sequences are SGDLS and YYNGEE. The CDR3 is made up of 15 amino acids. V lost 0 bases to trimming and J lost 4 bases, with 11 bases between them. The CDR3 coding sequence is TGTGCCAGCAGCGTAGGAGGAGCAGAAGGAAACACCATATATTTT. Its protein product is CASSVGGAEGNTIYF.

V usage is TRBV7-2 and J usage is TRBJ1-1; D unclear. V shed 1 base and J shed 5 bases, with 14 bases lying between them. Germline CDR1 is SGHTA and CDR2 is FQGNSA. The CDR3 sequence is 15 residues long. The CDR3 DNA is TGTGCCAGCAGCTTAGTAGACCGAGGTGGGACTGAAGCTTTCTTT. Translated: CASSLVDRGGTEAFF.

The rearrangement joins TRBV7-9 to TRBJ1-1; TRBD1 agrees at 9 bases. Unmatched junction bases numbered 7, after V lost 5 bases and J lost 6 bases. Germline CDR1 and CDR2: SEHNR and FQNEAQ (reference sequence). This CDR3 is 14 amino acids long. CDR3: CASSPGGQGAEAFF. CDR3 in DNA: TGTGCCAGCAGCCCAGGGGGACAGGGCGCTGAAGCTTTCTTT. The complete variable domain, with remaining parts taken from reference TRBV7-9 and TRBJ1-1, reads DTGVSQNPRHKITKRGQNVTFRCDPISEHNRLYWYRQTLGQGPEFLTYFQNEAQLEKSRLLSDRFSAERPKGSFSTLEIQRTEQGDSAMYLCASSPGGQGAEAFFGQGTRLTVV.

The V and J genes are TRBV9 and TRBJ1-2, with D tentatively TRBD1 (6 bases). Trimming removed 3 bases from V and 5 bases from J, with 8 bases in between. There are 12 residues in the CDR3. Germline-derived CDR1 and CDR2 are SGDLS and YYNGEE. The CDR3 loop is CASSAQGYGYTF. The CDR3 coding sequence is TGTGCCAGCAGCGCACAGGGTTATGGCTACACCTTC.

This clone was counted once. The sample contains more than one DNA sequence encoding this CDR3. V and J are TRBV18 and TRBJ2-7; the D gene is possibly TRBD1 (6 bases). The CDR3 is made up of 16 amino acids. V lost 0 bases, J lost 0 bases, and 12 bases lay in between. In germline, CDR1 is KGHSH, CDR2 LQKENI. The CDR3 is CASSPPTGRSSYEQYF. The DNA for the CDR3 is TGTGCCAGCTCACCACCGACAGGCCGCAGCTCCTACGAGCAGTACTTC.

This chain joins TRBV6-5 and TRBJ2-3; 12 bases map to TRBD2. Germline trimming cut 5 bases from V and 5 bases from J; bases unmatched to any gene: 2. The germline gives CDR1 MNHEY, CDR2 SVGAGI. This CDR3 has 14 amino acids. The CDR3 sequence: CASSKGLAGDTQYF. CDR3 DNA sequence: TGTGCCAGCAGTAAGGGACTAGCGGGAGATACGCAGTATTTT.

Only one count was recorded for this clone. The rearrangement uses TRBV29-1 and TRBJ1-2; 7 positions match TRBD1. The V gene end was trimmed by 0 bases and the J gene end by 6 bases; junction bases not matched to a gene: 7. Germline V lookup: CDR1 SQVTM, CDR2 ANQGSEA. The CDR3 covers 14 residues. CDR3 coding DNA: TGCAGCGTTGAAGAAATAGGGGGCGTGGATGGCTACACCTTC. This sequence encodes CSVEEIGGVDGYTF.

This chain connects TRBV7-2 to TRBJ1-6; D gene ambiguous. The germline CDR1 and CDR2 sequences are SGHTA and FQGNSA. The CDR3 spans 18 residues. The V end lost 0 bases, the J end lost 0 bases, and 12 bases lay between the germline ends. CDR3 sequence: CASSLAGSGSSYNSPLHF. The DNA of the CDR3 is TGTGCCAGCAGCTTAGCGGGCTCGGGGAGCTCCTATAATTCACCCCTCCACTTT.